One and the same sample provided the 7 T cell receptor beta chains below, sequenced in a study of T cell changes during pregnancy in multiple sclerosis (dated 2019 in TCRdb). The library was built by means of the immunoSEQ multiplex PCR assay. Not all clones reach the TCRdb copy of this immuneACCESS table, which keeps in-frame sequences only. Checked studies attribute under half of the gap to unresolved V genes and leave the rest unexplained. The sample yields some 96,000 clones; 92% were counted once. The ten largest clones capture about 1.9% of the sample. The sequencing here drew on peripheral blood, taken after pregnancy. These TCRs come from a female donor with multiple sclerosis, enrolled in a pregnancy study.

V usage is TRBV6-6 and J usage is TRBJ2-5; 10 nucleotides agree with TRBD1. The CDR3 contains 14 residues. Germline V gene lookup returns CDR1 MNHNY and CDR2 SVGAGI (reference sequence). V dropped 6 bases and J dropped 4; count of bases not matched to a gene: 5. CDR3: CASSRQGARETQYF. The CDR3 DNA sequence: TGTGCCAGCAGCCGACAGGGGGCAAGAGAGACCCAGTACTTC.

CDR3 protein: CASSPRRGEKLFF. In DNA, the CDR3 is TGTGCCAGCTCACCACGAAGGGGTGAAAAACTGTTTTTT. The rearrangement joins TRBV18 to TRBJ1-4; D perhaps matches TRBD1 (5 bases). Germline CDR1 and CDR2: KGHSH and LQKENI. The germline V and J ends were trimmed by 1 base and 7 bases, with 7 bases remaining between them. The CDR3 contains 13 residues.

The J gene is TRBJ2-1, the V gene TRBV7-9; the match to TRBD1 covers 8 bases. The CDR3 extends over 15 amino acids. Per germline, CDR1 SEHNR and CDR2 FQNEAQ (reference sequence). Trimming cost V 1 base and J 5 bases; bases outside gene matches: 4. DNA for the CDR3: TGTGCCAGCAGCTTAGACAGGGGGAAGAACAATGAGCAGTTCTTC. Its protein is CASSLDRGKNNEQFF.

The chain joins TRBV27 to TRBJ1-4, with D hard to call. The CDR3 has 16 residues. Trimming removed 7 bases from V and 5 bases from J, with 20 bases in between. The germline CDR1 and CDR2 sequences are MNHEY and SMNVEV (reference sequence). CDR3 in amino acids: CASTPNPGFKNEKLFF. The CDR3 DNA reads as TGTGCCAGCACCCCGAATCCGGGATTCAAGAATGAAAAACTGTTTTTT.

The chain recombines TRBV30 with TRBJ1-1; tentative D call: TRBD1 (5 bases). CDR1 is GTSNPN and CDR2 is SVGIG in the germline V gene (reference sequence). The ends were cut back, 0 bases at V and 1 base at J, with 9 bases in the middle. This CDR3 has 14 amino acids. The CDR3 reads CAWSVRGGNTEAFF. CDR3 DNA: TGTGCCTGGAGTGTACGGGGGGGGAACACTGAAGCTTTCTTT.

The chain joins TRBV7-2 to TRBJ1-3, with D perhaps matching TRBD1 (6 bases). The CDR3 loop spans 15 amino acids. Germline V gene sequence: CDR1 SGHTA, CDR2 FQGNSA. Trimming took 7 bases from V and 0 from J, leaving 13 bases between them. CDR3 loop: CASTRGGGSGNTIYF. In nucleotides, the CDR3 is TGTGCCAGCACCCGGGGGGGCGGCTCTGGAAACACCATATATTTT.

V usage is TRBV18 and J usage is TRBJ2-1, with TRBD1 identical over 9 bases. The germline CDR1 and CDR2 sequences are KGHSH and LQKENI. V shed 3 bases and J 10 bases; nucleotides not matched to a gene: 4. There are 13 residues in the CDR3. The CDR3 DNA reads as TGTGCCAGCTCACCGGGACAGGGATTCGAGCAGTTCTTC. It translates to CASSPGQGFEQFF.